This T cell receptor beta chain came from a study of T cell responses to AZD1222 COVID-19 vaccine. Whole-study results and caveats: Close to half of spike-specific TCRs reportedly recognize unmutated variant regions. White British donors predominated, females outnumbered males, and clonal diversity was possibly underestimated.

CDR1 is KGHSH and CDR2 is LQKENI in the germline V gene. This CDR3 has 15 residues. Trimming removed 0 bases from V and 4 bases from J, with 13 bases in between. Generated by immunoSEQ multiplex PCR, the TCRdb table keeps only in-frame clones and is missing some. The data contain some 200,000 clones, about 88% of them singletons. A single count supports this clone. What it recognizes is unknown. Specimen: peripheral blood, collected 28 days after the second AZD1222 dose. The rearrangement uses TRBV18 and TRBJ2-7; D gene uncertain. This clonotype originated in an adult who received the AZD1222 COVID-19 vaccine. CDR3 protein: CASSPPGRPLYEQYF. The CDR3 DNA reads TGTGCCAGCTCACCACCCGGACGGCCGCTTTACGAGCAGTACTTC.